The 20 T cell receptor beta chains presented below share a single source sample, sequenced in a study of shared clonotypes between healthy human individuals. TCRdb's copy holds only in-frame clones and misses some; the assay was immunoSEQ multiplex PCR. The table includes 1 million to 1.2 million clones, around three quarters detected once. The specimen was memory CD4+ T cells from PBMCs. Subset: CD45RA-negative fraction. The receptors stem from a man between 18 and 35 years old in good health. Some clones in this sample may be carry-over from other donors' samples.

A note on this clone: Other DNA sequences in this specimen translate into the identical CDR3. The chain links TRBV7-2 to TRBJ2-3; 8 nucleotides align to TRBD2. CDR1 is SGHTA and CDR2 is FQGNSA in the germline V gene. The CDR3 totals 15 residues. Trimming removed 5 bases from V and 3 bases from J; junction bases left unmatched: 7. The CDR3 spells CASSLSGNPTDTQYF. In DNA form, the CDR3 reads TGTGCCAGCAGCCTTAGCGGGAACCCTACAGATACGCAGTATTTT.

This clone appeared a single time. The J gene is TRBJ2-3, the V gene TRBV7-6; 7 bases match TRBD2. Germline V gene data show CDR1 as SGHVS and CDR2 as FNYEAQ. The J segment lost 2 bases and the V segment lost 2 bases, leaving 7 bases of the junction unmatched. CDR3 length: 16 residues. The CDR3 nucleotides read TGTGCCAGCAGCTTAATTTTGGGAGGGAACACAGATACGCAGTATTTT. Its protein product is CASSLILGGNTDTQYF.

This clone was recorded a few times. The chain employs TRBV12-5 and TRBJ2-5, with TRBD2 identical over 14 bases. Losses at the gene ends were 7 bases for V and 5 bases for J; bases not matched to a gene: 12. Germline loops: CDR1 LGHNT, CDR2 FRNRAP. This CDR3 has 17 residues. CDR3 DNA sequence: TGTGCTAGTGCCCTGGGGGGACTAGCGGGAGTTGGTGAGACCCAGTACTTC. Translation gives CASALGGLAGVGETQYF.

On this clone itself: Other nucleotide sequences from this sample produce the same CDR3. CDR3: CASSQEAGPGANVLTF. DNA for the CDR3: TGCGCCAGCAGCCAAGAGGCAGGGCCTGGGGCCAACGTCCTGACTTTC. The J gene is TRBJ2-6, the V gene TRBV4-3; possible D gene TRBD1, 5 bases. The CDR3 has 16 amino acids. In germline, CDR1 is LGHNA, CDR2 YSLEER. V was cut by 0 bases and J by 2 bases, with 8 bases left in between.

The CDR3 coding sequence is TGCGCCAGCAGTGACACCTCTAGCAATCAGCCCCAGCATTTT. It yields the protein CASSDTSSNQPQHF. The V gene is TRBV10-2, the J gene TRBJ1-5, with D unresolved. The CDR3 runs to 14 residues. In germline, CDR1 is WSHSY, CDR2 SAAADI. V was pared by 3 bases and J by 0 bases, with 6 bases between.

The CDR3 spells CASSPTRTRLRHEQYF. The CDR3 bases are TGTGCCAGCAGTCCGACCCGGACTAGGCTGCGCCACGAGCAGTACTTC. This chain joins TRBV28 and TRBJ2-7, with TRBD2 identical over 7 bases. Germline trimming cut 5 bases from V and 5 bases from J; bases unmatched to any gene: 15. This CDR3 is 16 amino acids long. Germline V gene data show CDR1 as MDHEN and CDR2 as SYDVKM.

The chain combines TRBV30 with TRBJ2-4, with 7 nucleotides matching TRBD2. This CDR3 spans 14 amino acids. With 3 bases clipped from V and 9 bases from J, the junction kept 11 bases outside the gene matches. Germline CDR1 GTSNPN, CDR2 SVGIG (reference sequence). CDR3 in amino acids: CAWRRGRSGGIQYF. The CDR3 nucleotides are TGTGCCTGGAGGCGCGGGAGATCGGGGGGCATTCAGTACTTC.

The V call is TRBV30, the J call TRBJ2-3; 7 bases line up with TRBD2. In germline, CDR1 is GTSNPN, CDR2 SVGIG (reference sequence). V lost 0 bases to trimming and J lost 4 bases; unmatched junction nucleotides: 10. This CDR3 is 16 amino acids long. The CDR3 protein is CAWSVLPTGGSDTQYF. DNA of the CDR3: TGTGCCTGGAGTGTACTTCCGACGGGAGGATCAGATACGCAGTATTTT.

The V gene is TRBV5-6, the J gene TRBJ1-3, with no clear D. This CDR3 has 15 residues. CDR1 is SGHDT, CDR2 YYEEEE, per germline. V lost 2 bases, J lost 0 bases, and 9 bases lay in between. CDR3 protein: CASSFGPLSGNTIYF. The CDR3 DNA reads TGTGCCAGCAGCTTCGGGCCTCTCTCTGGAAACACCATATATTTT.

V gene TRBV5-1 combines with J gene TRBJ2-1, with 15 bases that match TRBD2. The CDR3 totals 15 residues. The germline V gene has CDR1 SGHRS and CDR2 YFSETQ. V shed 5 bases and J 10 bases; nucleotides not matched to a gene: 7. In DNA form, the CDR3 reads TGCGCCAGCAGTCCCGGGACTAGCGGGAGGTTCGAGCAGTTCTTC. Protein sequence: CASSPGTSGRFEQFF.

This clone was recorded many times. This rearrangement joins TRBV7-7 to TRBJ2-7; D may be TRBD1 (6 bases). Germline V gives CDR1 SSHAT, CDR2 FNYEAQ (reference sequence). V lost 5 bases and J 0 bases, leaving 14 bases between the germline ends. The CDR3 runs to 15 residues. CDR3 bases: TGTGCCAGCAGCCCGGGCAGGGGCCTCTCCTACGAGCAGTACTTC. Translation: CASSPGRGLSYEQYF.

The chain couples TRBV6-5 to TRBJ1-2; D gene ambiguous. The CDR3 spans 16 residues. Per germline, CDR1 MNHEY and CDR2 SVGAGI. Trimming pared 0 bases from V and 4 bases from J, leaving 15 bases between. The CDR3 sequence is CASSYSFVFTSYGYTF. The CDR3 DNA follows: TGTGCCAGCAGTTACTCTTTCGTATTCACCTCCTATGGCTACACCTTC.

With respect to this clone: This sequence may be a read error, since a much larger clone differs from it by one base. This sample includes further DNA sequences coding for the same CDR3. The rearrangement joins TRBV7-9 to TRBJ2-1; TRBD2 matches at 10 bases. CDR1 and CDR2 (germline): SEHNR, FQNEAQ (reference sequence). CDR3 length: 14 amino acids. The CDR3, as DNA: TGTGCCAGCAGCCTAGCGGGAGCCTACAATGAGCAGTTCTTC. It yields the protein CASSLAGAYNEQFF.

The chain employs TRBV6-6 and TRBJ1-1; 7 bases map to TRBD1. J was trimmed by 3 bases and V by 6 bases; bases with no gene match: 4. Per germline, CDR1 MNHNY and CDR2 SVGAGI (reference sequence). This CDR3 contains 13 residues. The CDR3 DNA is TGTGCCAGCAGCAGGGGGTTCGACACTGAAGCTTTCTTT. This translates into CASSRGFDTEAFF.

This clone has just a few counts. The gene calls are TRBV7-8 and TRBJ2-1, with 8 nucleotides matching TRBD2. Per germline, CDR1 SGHVS and CDR2 FQNEAQ. The V segment lost 5 bases and the J segment 7 bases; nucleotides outside the gene matches: 10. This CDR3 has 15 amino acids. The CDR3 region has the DNA TGTGCCAGCAGCGATCTAGCGGGCATATTTAATGAGCAGTTCTTC. It codes for CASSDLAGIFNEQFF.

In regard to this clone: A much larger clonotype is one base distant, so this may be a read error. V is TRBV7-2 and J is TRBJ1-5; no clear D gene. Between the trimmed V and J ends, which lost 1 base and 0 bases, there was a span of 7 bases. The CDR3 consists of 15 residues. Germline CDR1 reads SGHTA; CDR2 reads FQGNSA. CDR3 DNA sequence: TGTGCCAGCAGCTTAGTGGGGTATAGCAATCAGCCCCAGCATTTT. Translating gives CASSLVGYSNQPQHF.

This clone was found a few times. Distinct nucleotide sequences in the sample also encode this CDR3. The CDR3 is CATSSRQGVSYEQYF. Here the CDR3 DNA reads TGTGCCACCAGCAGCCGACAGGGGGTCTCCTACGAGCAGTACTTC. V and J are TRBV15 and TRBJ2-7; 9 bases map to TRBD1. The V and J ends lost 3 bases and 0 bases, in that order; junction bases with no gene match: 3. Germline values: CDR1 LNHNV, CDR2 YYDKDF (reference sequence). The CDR3 is 15 residues long.

In this sample, this clone turned up a few times. CDR3 in amino acids: CAWRRDNTEAFF. The CDR3 region has the DNA TGTGCCTGGAGGAGGGACAACACTGAAGCTTTCTTT. This chain links TRBV30 with TRBJ1-1; D possibly corresponds to TRBD1 (5 bases). Germline V gene data show CDR1 as GTSNPN and CDR2 as SVGIG (reference sequence). The CDR3 contains 12 residues. V was cut by 3 bases and J by 2 bases, with 7 bases left in between. The full variable domain, its missing parts supplied by reference TRBV30 and TRBJ1-1, is SQTIHQWPATLVQPVGSPLSLECTVEGTSNPNLYWYRQAAGRGLQLLFYSVGIGQISSEVPQNLSASRPQDRQFILSSKKLLLSDSGFYLCAWRRDNTEAFFGQGTRLTVV.

The CDR3 DNA sequence: TGTGCCAGCAGCTTAGGAGGGACAGGGGGCCAGAATGAGCAGTTCTTC. This codes for CASSLGGTGGQNEQFF. This rearrangement joins TRBV11-2 to TRBJ2-1; 12 bases match TRBD1. The J segment lost 7 bases and the V segment lost 1 base, leaving 5 bases of the junction unmatched. This CDR3 has 16 residues. The germline V gene encodes CDR1 SGHAT and CDR2 FQNNGV.

This chain connects TRBV28 to TRBJ1-2; D perhaps matches TRBD1 (6 bases). V was trimmed by 8 bases and J by 7 bases, leaving 17 bases between them. Germline V gene lookup returns CDR1 MDHEN and CDR2 SYDVKM. The CDR3 consists of 13 residues. CDR3 in amino acids: CASPDSSAGGYTF. CDR3 in DNA: TGTGCCAGCCCGGACAGCTCAGCCGGTGGCTACACCTTC.